These 32 T cell receptor beta chains share one sample of origin, sequenced in a study of T cell repertoires in cytomegalovirus infection. TCRdb processed the reads anew with MiXCR; each CDR3 protein has one entry. This table has fewer than 130,000 distinct CDR3 sequences, roughly 39% appearing once. Which antigens these TCRs recognize remains unknown. Here the sequenced sample was CD8+ T cells from cultured PBMCs, taken from culture after CMV antigen stimulation. The receptors shown here come from a human donor in good health (CMV status not recorded). Some clones in this sample may be carry-over from other donors' samples.

The rearrangement joins TRBV6-6 to TRBJ2-7, with D perhaps given as TRBD1 or TRBD2 (7 bases each). Germline CDR1 MNHNY, CDR2 SVGAGI (reference sequence). This CDR3 has 14 residues. Between the trimmed V and J ends, which lost 5 bases and 5 bases, there was a span of 16 bases. CDR3 protein: CASSGIQGRDEQYF. The CDR3 DNA reads TGTGCCAGCAGTGGAATACAGGGGAGGGACGAGCAGTACTTC.

V usage is TRBV7-9 and J usage is TRBJ2-2; D possibly corresponds to TRBD2 (6 bases). The CDR3 sequence is 15 residues long. V shed 5 bases and J shed 5 bases, with 15 bases lying between them. Germline V gene lookup returns CDR1 SEHNR and CDR2 FQNEAQ (reference sequence). CDR3: CASSPETRGTGELFF. CDR3 nucleotide sequence: TGTGCCAGCAGCCCTGAGACACGGGGGACCGGGGAGCTGTTTTTT.

J is TRBJ1-1 and V is TRBV15; D gene unclear. Germline V gene lookup returns CDR1 LNHNV and CDR2 YYDKDF (reference sequence). The CDR3 has 15 amino acids. V lost 0 bases and J 0 bases, leaving 8 bases between the germline ends. This chain's CDR3 is CATSRDTALNTEAFF. The CDR3 nucleotides read TGTGCCACCAGCAGAGATACAGCCCTGAACACTGAAGCTTTCTTT.

This sequence joins TRBV7-2 and TRBJ2-2; D gene unclear. The CDR3 contains 15 residues. The ends were cut back, 6 bases at V and 7 bases at J, with 18 bases in the middle. CDR1 SGHTA and CDR2 FQGNSA come from the germline V gene. DNA for the CDR3: TGTGCCAGCAGTCATATCAGGACCCTCGGCGGGGAGCTGTTTTTT. Its protein is CASSHIRTLGGELFF.

This chain uses TRBV28 with TRBJ2-7; D is ambiguous. Trimming removed 4 bases from V and 9 bases from J, with 16 bases in between. CDR3 size: 13 residues. In germline, CDR1 is MDHEN, CDR2 SYDVKM. The CDR3 reads CASSSPVGLGQYF. The DNA of the CDR3 is TGTGCCAGCAGTTCCCCGGTCGGGTTGGGGCAGTACTTC.

In its sample, this clonotype was seen once. This chain connects TRBV13 to TRBJ1-1; unclear D gene. The CDR3 totals 14 residues. Germline values: CDR1 PRHDT, CDR2 FYEKMQ (reference sequence). Trimming took 5 bases from V and 2 from J, leaving 12 bases between them. The CDR3 sequence: CASSDKPGNTEAFF. The CDR3 nucleotides read TGTGCCAGCAGCGACAAGCCTGGAAACACTGAAGCTTTCTTT. Supplemented by reference TRBV13 and TRBJ1-1, the full variable domain reads AAGVIQSPRHLIKEKRETATLKCYPIPRHDTVYWYQQGPGQDPQFLISFYEKMQSDKGSIPDRFSAQQFSDYHSELNMSSLELGDSALYFCASSDKPGNTEAFFGQGTRLTVV.

The chain joins TRBV12-3 or TRBV12-4 to TRBJ2-1; D is uncertain. This CDR3 has 13 residues. The V gene lost 6 bases and the J gene lost 4 bases, with 10 bases spanning the gap. This chain's CDR3 is CASSPVRYNEQFF. CDR3 sequence (DNA): TGTGCCAGCAGCCCCGTTCGGTACAATGAGCAGTTCTTC.

J is TRBJ2-1 and V is TRBV7-8; 12 nucleotides match TRBD2. After removal of 5 bases from V and 9 bases from J, the junction contained 17 bases not matched to a gene. Looked up from germline, CDR1 is SGHVS and CDR2 is FQNEAQ. The CDR3 is 18 residues long. CDR3 sequence (DNA): TGTGCCAGCAGCCTTGCGCGACTAGCGGGGGTATATCCGGGTGAGCAGTTCTTC. Amino acid sequence: CASSLARLAGVYPGEQFF.

This clonotype has just a few counts. The rearrangement joins TRBV4-1 to TRBJ1-6; D remains unclear. The V gene lost 0 bases and the J gene lost 9 bases, with 9 bases spanning the gap. Looked up from germline, CDR1 is MGHRA and CDR2 is YSYEKL. The CDR3 loop spans 14 amino acids. The CDR3 coding sequence is TGCGCCAGCAGCCAAGACGTGAGGGTTTCACCCCTCCACTTT. It yields the protein CASSQDVRVSPLHF.

The V call is TRBV7-6, the J call TRBJ2-7; 9 positions match TRBD2. The CDR3 is made up of 13 amino acids. Per the germline V gene, CDR1 is SGHVS and CDR2 is FNYEAQ. With 1 base clipped from V and 5 bases from J, the junction kept 0 bases outside the gene matches. CDR3 coding DNA: TGTGCCAGCAGCTTAGAGCGGGGGGACGAGCAGTACTTC. It yields the protein CASSLERGDEQYF. Based on the CDR3 plus reference TRBV7-6 and TRBJ2-7, the full variable domain is GAGVSQSPRYKVTKRGQDVALRCDPISGHVSLYWYRQALGQGPEFLTYFNYEAQQDKSGLPNDRFSAERPEGSISTLTIQRTEQRDSAMYRCASSLERGDEQYFGPGTRLTVT.

The chain links TRBV7-8 to TRBJ2-7; tentatively, D is TRBD1 or TRBD2 (5 bases each). The CDR3 contains 14 residues. Deletions cut 3 bases from V and 3 bases from J, with 12 bases between. Germline loops: CDR1 SGHVS, CDR2 FQNEAQ. The CDR3: CASSLSGRNYEQYF. CDR3 in DNA: TGTGCCAGCAGCTTGTCGGGACGGAACTACGAGCAGTACTTC.

The rearrangement joins TRBV30 to TRBJ2-3, with a tentative D call TRBD2 (5 bases). CDR1 is GTSNPN, CDR2 SVGIG, per germline (reference sequence). The CDR3 loop spans 13 amino acids. Trimming removed 1 base from V and 6 bases from J, with 11 bases in between. The CDR3 region is CAWSGTRSDTQYF. CDR3 bases: TGTGCCTGGAGTGGGACTCGGTCGGATACGCAGTATTTT.

This clonotype came up many times. The genes are TRBV13 and TRBJ1-1; 8 bases align to TRBD1. With 4 bases clipped from V and 4 bases from J, the junction kept 11 bases outside the gene matches. The CDR3 sequence is 16 residues long. Germline CDR1 reads PRHDT; CDR2 reads FYEKMQ (reference sequence). CDR3 sequence (DNA): TGTGCCAGCAGCTCGACCCGGACAGGGAGGGGCACTGAAGCTTTCTTT. It encodes CASSSTRTGRGTEAFF.

This clonotype appeared a few times. The chain employs TRBV9 and TRBJ1-1; TRBD1 agrees at 7 bases. V was pared by 3 bases and J by 3 bases, with 11 bases of the junction left unmatched. Germline V lookup: CDR1 SGDLS, CDR2 YYNGEE. The CDR3 loop spans 16 amino acids. The CDR3 is CASSASGTDLYTEAFF. For the CDR3, the DNA is TGTGCCAGCAGCGCCTCCGGGACAGACTTATACACTGAAGCTTTCTTT. Full variable domain (outside the CDR3, taken from reference TRBV9 and TRBJ1-1): DSGVTQTPKHLITATGQRVTLRCSPRSGDLSVYWYQQSLDQGLQFLIQYYNGEERAKGNILERFSAQQFPDLHSELNLSSLELGDSALYFCASSASGTDLYTEAFFGQGTRLTVV.

The chain uses TRBV12-3 or TRBV12-4 and TRBJ2-3; TRBD2 agrees at 13 bases. V was pared by 6 bases and J by 0 bases, with 6 bases of the junction left unmatched. The CDR3 is 17 amino acids. The DNA of the CDR3 is TGTGCCAGCAGGGGACTAGCGGGGAGCAGTAGCACAGATACGCAGTATTTT. Protein product: CASRGLAGSSSTDTQYF.

A few counts support this clonotype. J is TRBJ2-7 and V is TRBV7-6; 11 positions match TRBD2. Germline V gene sequence: CDR1 SGHVS, CDR2 FNYEAQ. J was trimmed by 3 bases and V by 5 bases; bases with no gene match: 3. The CDR3 consists of 14 residues. CDR3: CASSRGTSGYEQYF. CDR3 in DNA: TGTGCCAGCAGCCGCGGGACTAGCGGCTACGAGCAGTACTTC.

The chain is built from TRBV20-1 and TRBJ1-2; weak D call: TRBD1 (5 bases). Trimming removed 3 bases from V and 5 bases from J, with 19 bases in between. CDR3 length: 15 amino acids. Germline V lookup: CDR1 DFQATT, CDR2 SNEGSKA (reference sequence). The CDR3 DNA sequence: TGCAGTGCTAGGAGTTGGGACGGAGAGGGATATGGCTACACCTTC. Amino acids: CSARSWDGEGYGYTF.

This clonotype showed up just a few times. J is TRBJ2-1 and V is TRBV28; 7 positions agree with TRBD1. Germline values: CDR1 MDHEN, CDR2 SYDVKM. V dropped 3 bases and J dropped 0; count of bases not matched to a gene: 5. There are 16 residues in the CDR3. CDR3 nucleotides: TGTGCCAGCAGTTTCAGGGGGATGTTCTCCTACAATGAGCAGTTCTTC. Translated: CASSFRGMFSYNEQFF.

The chain recombines TRBV12-3 or TRBV12-4 with TRBJ2-3, with D perhaps given as TRBD1 or TRBD2 (7 bases each). The length of the CDR3 is 16 residues. With 7 bases removed from V and 6 bases from J, the gap between germline ends came to 23 bases. Written as DNA, the CDR3 is TGTGCCAGCAATCCTGGGCCACACAGGGGAGGGGATACGCAGTATTTT. This codes for CASNPGPHRGGDTQYF.

This clonotype has only a few counts. The gene calls are TRBV9 and TRBJ2-3, with TRBD1 as a possible D gene (5 bases). With 4 bases removed from V and 1 base from J, the gap between germline ends came to 7 bases. CDR1 is SGDLS and CDR2 is YYNGEE in the germline V gene. The CDR3 totals 13 residues. CDR3 sequence reads: CASSKTGTDTQYF. CDR3 coding DNA: TGTGCCAGCAGCAAGACAGGCACAGATACGCAGTATTTT.

This clonotype has at least ten counts. The chain recombines TRBV2 with TRBJ1-2, with TRBD1 identical over 7 bases. There are 15 residues in the CDR3. With V trimmed by 1 base and J by 6 bases, 8 bases remained unmatched. Germline CDR1 SNHLY, CDR2 FYNNEI. CDR3 residues: CASSEEQGNSHGYTF. CDR3 DNA sequence: TGTGCCAGCAGTGAAGAACAGGGGAATTCTCATGGCTACACCTTC.

The rearrangement links TRBV9 to TRBJ1-6, with D hard to call. The CDR3 runs 15 residues. Germline assignment: CDR1 SGDLS and CDR2 YYNGEE. V lost 0 bases and J 7 bases, leaving 11 bases between the germline ends. CDR3 bases: TGTGCCAGCAGCGTAGCCCTGGACGGAAATTCACCCCTCCACTTT. Translated, it gives CASSVALDGNSPLHF. The whole variable domain, remainder taken from reference TRBV9 and TRBJ1-6, is DSGVTQTPKHLITATGQRVTLRCSPRSGDLSVYWYQQSLDQGLQFLIQYYNGEERAKGNILERFSAQQFPDLHSELNLSSLELGDSALYFCASSVALDGNSPLHFGNGTRLTVT.

Only a few counts were recorded for this clonotype. This chain links TRBV7-9 with TRBJ2-2; D is unclear. CDR3 size: 15 residues. The germline V and J ends were trimmed by 1 base and 2 bases, with 8 bases remaining between them. The germline gives CDR1 SEHNR, CDR2 FQNEAQ (reference sequence). The CDR3 spells CASSLVAGNTGELFF. In DNA form, the CDR3 reads TGTGCCAGCAGCTTAGTGGCAGGAAACACCGGGGAGCTGTTTTTT.

V is TRBV18 and J is TRBJ2-3, with 14 bases matching TRBD2. CDR1 is KGHSH and CDR2 is LQKENI in the germline V gene. The CDR3 totals 18 residues. V gave up 0 bases and J gave up 3 bases; unmatched junction bases: 5. CDR3 sequence reads: CASSPPGLAGVRTDTQYF. In nucleotides, the CDR3 is TGTGCCAGCTCACCACCGGGACTAGCGGGGGTTCGAACAGATACGCAGTATTTT.

The CDR3 DNA reads as TGTGCCAGCAGTTCAGCCTACGAGCAGTACTTC. Protein product: CASSSAYEQYF. The chain couples TRBV12-3 or TRBV12-4 to TRBJ2-7; D is undetermined. Trimming stripped 4 bases from V and 2 bases from J, with 3 bases between. The CDR3 has 11 residues.

This clonotype was seen a handful of times. J is TRBJ2-1 and V is TRBV27; no clear D. This CDR3 contains 14 residues. The germline V gene encodes CDR1 MNHEY and CDR2 SMNVEV (reference sequence). V gave up 6 bases and J gave up 0 bases, with 9 bases separating them. Written as DNA, the CDR3 is TGTGCCAGCAGCCGCGTAAACTCCTACAATGAGCAGTTCTTC. It translates to CASSRVNSYNEQFF.

The chain recombines TRBV2 with TRBJ2-3, with 9 bases that match TRBD1. The V segment lost 8 bases and the J segment 6 bases; nucleotides outside the gene matches: 21. This CDR3 is 18 amino acids long. Per the germline V gene, CDR1 is SNHLY and CDR2 is FYNNEI. CDR3 DNA sequence: TGTGCCAGCTACAGGGACAGGGCGGCGGGGACTATGCTGGATACGCAGTATTTT. Protein: CASYRDRAAGTMLDTQYF.

This clonotype was counted at least ten times. The chain links TRBV2 to TRBJ1-1; D is unclear. Germline CDR1 SNHLY, CDR2 FYNNEI. This CDR3 contains 14 residues. The V gene lost 4 bases and the J gene lost 0 bases, with 9 bases spanning the gap. CDR3 in DNA: TGTGCCAGCAGTGTGAGCCCAATGAACACTGAAGCTTTCTTT. This translates into CASSVSPMNTEAFF.

This clonotype was seen ten or more times. The chain is built from TRBV28 and TRBJ1-2, with 8 bases fitting TRBD1. Trimming removed 4 bases from V and 4 bases from J; junction bases left unmatched: 8. The CDR3 covers 15 residues. The germline gives CDR1 MDHEN, CDR2 SYDVKM. For the CDR3, the DNA is TGTGCCAGCAGTTCCCCGACAGGGGCCCCCTATGGCTACACCTTC. Translating it yields CASSSPTGAPYGYTF.

This chain links TRBV6-5 with TRBJ1-6; D is possibly TRBD1 (5 bases). The germline gives CDR1 MNHEY, CDR2 SVGAGI. The germline V and J ends were trimmed by 0 bases and 6 bases, with 9 bases remaining between them. This CDR3 comprises 15 residues. The chain's CDR3 is CASSYSQGPNSPLHF. The CDR3 bases are TGTGCCAGCAGTTACTCGCAGGGACCTAATTCACCCCTCCACTTT.

The chain has TRBV7-9 and TRBJ1-1; TRBD1 might be the D (6 bases). Germline-derived CDR1 and CDR2 are SEHNR and FQNEAQ (reference sequence). Trimming removed 2 bases at V and 4 bases at J, with 11 bases between. The CDR3 is 14 amino acids. DNA of the CDR3: TGTGCCAGCAGCTTAAGCTCACAGGGCACTGAAGCTTTCTTT. This sequence encodes CASSLSSQGTEAFF. Drawing the rest from reference TRBV7-9 and TRBJ1-1, the complete variable domain is DTGVSQNPRHKITKRGQNVTFRCDPISEHNRLYWYRQTLGQGPEFLTYFQNEAQLEKSRLLSDRFSAERPKGSFSTLEIQRTEQGDSAMYLCASSLSSQGTEAFFGQGTRLTVV.

The DNA for the CDR3 is TGTGCCAGCAGTTACTTAGCGGGGGAGACCTACGAGCAGTACTTC. Its protein product is CASSYLAGETYEQYF. V is TRBV28 and J is TRBJ2-7; TRBD2 matches 9 bases. Germline V gives CDR1 MDHEN, CDR2 SYDVKM. The trim removed 4 bases at V and 2 bases at J, leaving 6 bases unmatched. This CDR3 contains 15 residues.